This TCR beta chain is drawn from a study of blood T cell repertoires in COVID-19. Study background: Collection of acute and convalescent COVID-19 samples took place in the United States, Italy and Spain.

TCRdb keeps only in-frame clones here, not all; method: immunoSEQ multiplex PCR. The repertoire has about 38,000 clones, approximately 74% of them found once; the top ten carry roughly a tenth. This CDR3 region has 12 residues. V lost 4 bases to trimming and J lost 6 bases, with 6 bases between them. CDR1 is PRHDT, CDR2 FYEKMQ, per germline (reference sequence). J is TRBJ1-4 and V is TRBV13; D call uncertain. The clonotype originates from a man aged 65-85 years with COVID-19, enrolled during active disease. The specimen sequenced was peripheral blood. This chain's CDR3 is CASSSVDEKLFF. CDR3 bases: TGTGCCAGCAGCTCGGTCGATGAAAAACTGTTTTTT.